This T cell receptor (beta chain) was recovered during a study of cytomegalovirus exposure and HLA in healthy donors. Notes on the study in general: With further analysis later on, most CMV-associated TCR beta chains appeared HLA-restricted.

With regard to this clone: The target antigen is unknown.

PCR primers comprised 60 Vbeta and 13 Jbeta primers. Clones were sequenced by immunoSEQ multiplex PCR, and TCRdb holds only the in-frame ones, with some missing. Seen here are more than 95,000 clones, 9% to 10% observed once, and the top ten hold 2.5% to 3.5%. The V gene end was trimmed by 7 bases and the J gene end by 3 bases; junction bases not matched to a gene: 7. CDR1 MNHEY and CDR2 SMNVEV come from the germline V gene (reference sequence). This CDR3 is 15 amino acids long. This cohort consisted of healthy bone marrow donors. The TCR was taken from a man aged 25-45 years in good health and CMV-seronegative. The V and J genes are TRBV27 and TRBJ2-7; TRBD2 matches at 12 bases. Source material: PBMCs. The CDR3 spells CASKVGLAGNYEQYF. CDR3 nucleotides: TGTGCCAGCAAAGTAGGACTAGCGGGAAACTACGAGCAGTACTTC.